A single sample gave rise to the 32 T cell receptor beta chains below, sequenced in a study of blood T cells in healthy people across ages. The authors ran a second PCR of roughly 6 to 11 cycles using a sample-barcoded 5' primer and a J-beta primer mix. TCRdb redid the calling of the 5' RACE reads with MiXCR, one entry per CDR3 protein. The data contain 1,500,000 or so distinct CDR3 sequences, 35% to 45% of them singletons. Material: blood. These receptors came from a woman younger than 30 in good health.

J is TRBJ2-1 and V is TRBV25-1; possible D gene TRBD1, 6 bases. This CDR3 is 15 amino acids long. V dropped 2 bases and J dropped 0 bases, with 8 bases sitting between them. Germline V gives CDR1 MGHDK, CDR2 SYGVNS. The CDR3 here is CASSEPDSSYNEQFF. DNA for the CDR3: TGTGCCAGCAGTGAACCGGACAGCTCCTACAATGAGCAGTTCTTC.

The chain employs TRBV25-1 and TRBJ1-4; maybe TRBD1 (6 bases). Trimming stripped 6 bases from V and 4 bases from J, with 18 bases between. The CDR3 consists of 16 residues. CDR1 is MGHDK and CDR2 is SYGVNS in the germline V gene. Written as DNA, the CDR3 is TGTGCCAGCAGCGCATCTACAGGGAGGGGTAATGAAAAACTGTTTTTT. The encoded protein is CASSASTGRGNEKLFF.

The rearrangement links TRBV20-1 to TRBJ2-5; possible D gene TRBD2, 6 bases. V lost 0 bases, J lost 4 bases, and 18 bases lay in between. The germline CDR1 and CDR2 sequences are DFQATT and SNEGSKA (reference sequence). The CDR3 runs to 16 residues. CDR3 sequence reads: CSARDPRKLEGETQYF. CDR3 DNA sequence: TGCAGTGCTAGAGATCCAAGGAAATTGGAGGGAGAGACCCAGTACTTC.

V is TRBV12-3 or TRBV12-4 and J is TRBJ2-3, with TRBD1 as a possible D gene (6 bases). Trimming pared 4 bases from V and 10 bases from J, leaving 18 bases between. The length of the CDR3 is 14 residues. The CDR3 DNA is TGTGCCAGCAGTTCTAGACAGGTGGCAATTGCGCAGTATTTT. Protein product: CASSSRQVAIAQYF.

Only a few counts were recorded for this clonotype. J is TRBJ2-3 and V is TRBV6-5; 11 positions match TRBD1. Looked up from germline, CDR1 is MNHEY and CDR2 is SVGAGI. The CDR3 length is 15 residues. V was clipped by 6 bases and J by 5 bases; unmatched bases: 7. CDR3 nucleotides: TGTGCCAGCAGATTGGACAGGGGGCGTAGAGATACGCAGTATTTT. Amino acid sequence: CASRLDRGRRDTQYF.

This chain connects TRBV6-1 to TRBJ1-5; D is undetermined. The CDR3 has 15 amino acids. Germline lookup yields CDR1 MNHNS and CDR2 SASEGT. V was shortened by 1 base and J by 0 bases, with 7 bases between the two germline ends. CDR3 nucleotides: TGTGCCAGCAGTGAAGACGGCCTTAGCAATCAGCCCCAGCATTTT. It is translated as CASSEDGLSNQPQHF.

The chain couples TRBV5-1 to TRBJ2-1, with 15 bases fitting TRBD2. Germline-derived CDR1 and CDR2 are SGHRS and YFSETQ. Trimming removed 0 bases from V and 8 bases from J; junction bases left unmatched: 3. The CDR3 covers 16 residues. CDR3: CASSLGTSGRADEQFF. DNA of the CDR3: TGCGCCAGCAGCTTGGGGACTAGCGGGAGGGCAGATGAGCAGTTCTTC. The whole variable domain, filled in from reference TRBV5-1 and TRBJ2-1, reads KAGVTQTPRYLIKTRGQQVTLSCSPISGHRSVSWYQQTPGQGLQFLFEYFSETQRNKGNFPGRFSGRQFSNSRSEMNVSTLELGDSALYLCASSLGTSGRADEQFFGPGTRLTVL.

This clonotype showed up many times. This chain uses TRBV29-1 with TRBJ2-1; maybe TRBD1 (5 bases). Germline CDR1 and CDR2: SQVTM and ANQGSEA. The CDR3 consists of 12 residues. Trimming shortened V by 6 bases and J by 6 bases, and 12 bases separated the two germline ends. DNA for the CDR3: TGCAGCGTCTCAGGGTTCGTCAATGAGCAGTTCTTC. It translates to CSVSGFVNEQFF.

In the case of this clonotype: One end of the junction varies from germline; a read error may be responsible. The chain joins TRBV20-1 to TRBJ2-5; maybe TRBD2 (6 bases). Gene TRBJ2-7 matches the end of the DNA better, so the J call may be wrong. Germline loops: CDR1 DFQATT, CDR2 SNEGSKA (reference sequence). The CDR3 contains 14 residues. The CDR3 bases are TGCAGTGCTGGAGATCGGGCGGGGAATTTCGAGCAGTACTTC. Translating gives CSAGDRAGNFEQYF.

This clonotype has only a few counts. This chain uses TRBV5-1 with TRBJ2-1; TRBD1 matches 8 bases. This CDR3 has 16 residues. Germline V gene data show CDR1 as SGHRS and CDR2 as YFSETQ. J lost 4 bases, V lost 0 bases, and 6 bases had no gene match. CDR3 in amino acids: CASSLEGQVLYNEQFF. The CDR3 DNA follows: TGCGCCAGCAGCTTGGAGGGACAGGTTCTTTACAATGAGCAGTTCTTC.

This clonotype was observed at least ten times. This CDR3 reads CASSAWGDTQYF. DNA of the CDR3: TGTGCCAGCAGCGCGTGGGGAGATACGCAGTATTTT. J is TRBJ2-3 and V is TRBV9; D is unresolved. Germline CDR1 and CDR2: SGDLS and YYNGEE. The ends were cut back, 3 bases at V and 5 bases at J, with 7 bases in the middle. The CDR3 totals 12 residues.

The chain employs TRBV3-1 and TRBJ2-3; tentative D call: TRBD1 (6 bases). CDR1 is LGHDT, CDR2 YNNKEL, per germline (reference sequence). Trimming cost V 5 bases and J 5 bases, with 23 bases left between them. This CDR3 comprises 17 residues. The CDR3: CASSVHRDTIGGDTQYF. CDR3 in DNA: TGTGCCAGCAGCGTCCACCGGGACACCATAGGGGGAGATACGCAGTATTTT.

The chain uses TRBV10-3 and TRBJ2-3; 10 positions match TRBD2. The germline V gene encodes CDR1 ENHRY and CDR2 SYGVKD. J lost 6 bases, V lost 0 bases, and 6 bases had no gene match. This CDR3 region has 16 residues. The chain's CDR3 is CAISESGAGGRDTQYF. The CDR3 DNA reads as TGTGCCATCAGTGAGTCTGGAGCGGGGGGGCGTGATACGCAGTATTTT.

The CDR3 DNA reads TGCGCCAGCAGCCAGGCCCAGACCTCCTACGAGCAGTACTTC. It yields the protein CASSQAQTSYEQYF. The chain joins TRBV4-1 to TRBJ2-5; D call uncertain. The end of the DNA aligns better with TRBJ2-7, so the J call may be wrong. This CDR3 has 14 amino acids. Germline CDR1 reads MGHRA; CDR2 reads YSYEKL.

This clonotype was counted between two and nine times. The chain recombines TRBV6-2 or TRBV6-3 with TRBJ2-7; 9 nucleotides align to TRBD1. Germline V CDR1 and CDR2: MNHEY, SVGEGT. V shed 6 bases, J shed 5 bases, and the junction held 8 bases outside the gene matches. The CDR3 spans 14 residues. CDR3 sequence reads: CASRIPGQGNEQYF. As DNA, the CDR3 is TGTGCCAGCAGGATACCGGGACAGGGTAACGAGCAGTACTTC.

This clonotype was observed at least ten times. CDR3 nucleotide sequence: TGTGCCAGCAGCTTAGACCGGCCGGGAGTGTTAACAGATACGCAGTATTTT. Protein sequence: CASSLDRPGVLTDTQYF. The rearrangement joins TRBV7-2 to TRBJ2-3, with D possibly being TRBD2 (6 bases). The CDR3 extends over 17 amino acids. Germline loops: CDR1 SGHTA, CDR2 FQGNSA. V lost 1 base and J lost 3, with 17 bases in between.

This clonotype turned up a few times. The DNA of the CDR3 is TGTGCCAGCAGCACGCGGACGGTGGACACTGAAGCTTTCTTT. Protein sequence: CASSTRTVDTEAFF. The chain uses TRBV7-9 and TRBJ1-1; the D is unclear. This CDR3 is built from 14 residues. Germline CDR1 is SEHNR and CDR2 is FQNEAQ (reference sequence). V lost 5 bases and J 3 bases, leaving 13 bases between the germline ends.

The chain employs TRBV2 and TRBJ1-5; D unclear. The CDR3 extends over 15 amino acids. Germline V lookup: CDR1 SNHLY, CDR2 FYNNEI. Trimming removed 0 bases from V and 0 bases from J, with 6 bases in between. The CDR3 coding sequence is TGTGCCAGCAGTGAAGCTTACGGTAGCAATCAGCCCCAGCATTTT. This translates into CASSEAYGSNQPQHF.

This clonotype was seen only a few times. The chain combines TRBV10-2 with TRBJ1-5; possibly TRBD1 for D (6 bases). CDR1 is WSHSY and CDR2 is SAAADI in the germline V gene. The CDR3 has 13 amino acids. Trimming took 8 bases from V and 2 from J, leaving 10 bases between them. CDR3 in amino acids: CASQGSGNQPQHF. DNA of the CDR3: TGCGCCAGCCAGGGGTCAGGCAATCAGCCCCAGCATTTT.

For this clonotype: A read error may be the cause here, since a much bigger clone is one base away. The chain has TRBV20-1 and TRBJ2-7; D possibly corresponds to TRBD2 (5 bases). CDR1 DFQATT and CDR2 SNEGSKA come from the germline V gene (reference sequence). This CDR3 contains 11 residues. The DNA of the CDR3 is TGCATTGCTACTAGTTCCTACGAGCAGTACTTC. Translated: CIATSSYEQYF.

This clonotype has just a few counts. The chain employs TRBV5-6 and TRBJ1-5; TRBD1 matches at 10 bases. J gave up 6 bases and V 4 bases, and 7 bases lay outside the gene matches. CDR1 SGHDT and CDR2 YYEEEE come from the germline V gene. The CDR3 sequence is 15 residues long. The CDR3: CASSRRTGGFQPQHF. In DNA, the CDR3 is TGTGCCAGCAGCCGTAGGACAGGGGGATTTCAGCCCCAGCATTTT.

This clonotype was counted between two and nine times. The chain recombines TRBV20-1 with TRBJ1-1; the D is unclear. Germline V gives CDR1 DFQATT, CDR2 SNEGSKA (reference sequence). This CDR3 has 12 residues. The CDR3 DNA reads TGCAGCGCACCATACTTGGGTACTGAAGCTTTCTTT. It encodes CSAPYLGTEAFF.

This clonotype came up a few times. V and J are TRBV12-3 or TRBV12-4 and TRBJ2-5; D tentatively fits TRBD1 or TRBD2 (5 bases each). V was trimmed by 5 bases and J by 12 bases, leaving 22 bases between them. The CDR3 spans 14 residues. The CDR3 nucleotides are TGTGCCAGCAGTCAGGCCCGGGGCAGGGAGTTTGAGTACTTC. Protein: CASSQARGREFEYF.

This clonotype was recorded a few times. The chain carries TRBV12-3 or TRBV12-4 and TRBJ2-5; the match to TRBD1 covers 9 bases. TRBJ2-7 matches the DNA end more closely, so the J call is doubtful. The CDR3 sequence is 14 residues long. Here the CDR3 reads CASSYGTGSHEQYF. CDR3 nucleotide sequence: TGTGCCAGCAGTTACGGGACAGGGAGCCACGAGCAGTACTTC.

This clonotype has a handful of counts. The V call is TRBV6-1, the J call TRBJ2-7; TRBD2 agrees at 15 bases. V shed 6 bases and J 7 bases; nucleotides not matched to a gene: 13. The CDR3 runs 17 residues. Germline V gene lookup returns CDR1 MNHNS and CDR2 SASEGT. CDR3 nucleotides: TGTGCCAGCAGCCCCGGGACTAGCGGGAGGTCTTGGGATGAGCAGTACTTC. This encodes CASSPGTSGRSWDEQYF.

This clonotype was detected only a few times. The CDR3 nucleotides read TGTGCCAGCAGTTTCCCGGATTATTACAATGAGCAGTTCTTC. Translating it yields CASSFPDYYNEQFF. The rearrangement uses TRBV12-3 or TRBV12-4 and TRBJ2-1; D uncertain. This CDR3 is 14 amino acids long. The V end lost 3 bases, the J end lost 4 bases, and 10 bases lay between the germline ends.

The chain recombines TRBV25-1 with TRBJ2-1; 8 bases agree with TRBD1. J gave up 1 base and V 9 bases, and 2 bases lay outside the gene matches. Germline-derived CDR1 and CDR2 are MGHDK and SYGVNS. The CDR3 runs 13 residues. CDR3: CASQGASYNEQFF. For the CDR3, the DNA is TGTGCCAGTCAGGGGGCTTCCTACAATGAGCAGTTCTTC.

The chain uses TRBV12-3 or TRBV12-4 and TRBJ2-3, with 9 bases lining up with TRBD2. V gave up 11 bases and J gave up 3 bases; unmatched junction bases: 12. There are 15 residues in the CDR3. This CDR3 is CAGTPSGTETDTQYF. The CDR3 DNA follows: TGTGCCGGCACCCCTAGCGGGACCGAAACAGATACGCAGTATTTT.

The chain links TRBV29-1 to TRBJ2-2; 9 bases are shared with TRBD1. The CDR3 loop spans 13 amino acids. The germline gives CDR1 SQVTM, CDR2 ANQGSEA. The junction had 8 bases not matched to a gene; V was cut back by 8 bases and J by 7 bases. The CDR3, as DNA: TGCAGCCACGTGGGACAGGGAGACGGGGAGCTGTTTTTT. It codes for CSHVGQGDGELFF.

This clonotype has at least ten counts. This chain connects TRBV6-2 or TRBV6-3 to TRBJ2-5; D may be TRBD2 (5 bases). The ends were cut back, 6 bases at V and 2 bases at J, with 10 bases in the middle. Germline V lookup: CDR1 MNHEY, CDR2 SVGEGT. This CDR3 is built from 13 residues. CDR3 amino acids: CASRRGLQETQYF. The CDR3 nucleotides are TGTGCCAGCAGACGGGGATTACAAGAGACCCAGTACTTC.

This chain joins TRBV7-2 and TRBJ1-4; D gene unclear. Germline assignment: CDR1 SGHTA and CDR2 FQGNSA. Deletions cut 2 bases from V and 8 bases from J, with 12 bases between. This CDR3 comprises 14 residues. DNA of the CDR3: TGTGCCAGCAGCTTAAATGGGAACCGCGAAAAACTGTTTTTT. Its translation: CASSLNGNREKLFF.

A few counts support this clonotype. This sequence joins TRBV5-1 and TRBJ2-5; TRBD1 aligns across 8 bases. The length of the CDR3 is 17 residues. V was clipped by 0 bases and J by 2 bases; unmatched bases: 9. Germline CDR1 is SGHRS and CDR2 is YFSETQ. The CDR3 nucleotides read TGCGCCAGCAGCTTGGCCAGAAAGACAGGGGAACAAGAGACCCAGTACTTC. Its protein product is CASSLARKTGEQETQYF.